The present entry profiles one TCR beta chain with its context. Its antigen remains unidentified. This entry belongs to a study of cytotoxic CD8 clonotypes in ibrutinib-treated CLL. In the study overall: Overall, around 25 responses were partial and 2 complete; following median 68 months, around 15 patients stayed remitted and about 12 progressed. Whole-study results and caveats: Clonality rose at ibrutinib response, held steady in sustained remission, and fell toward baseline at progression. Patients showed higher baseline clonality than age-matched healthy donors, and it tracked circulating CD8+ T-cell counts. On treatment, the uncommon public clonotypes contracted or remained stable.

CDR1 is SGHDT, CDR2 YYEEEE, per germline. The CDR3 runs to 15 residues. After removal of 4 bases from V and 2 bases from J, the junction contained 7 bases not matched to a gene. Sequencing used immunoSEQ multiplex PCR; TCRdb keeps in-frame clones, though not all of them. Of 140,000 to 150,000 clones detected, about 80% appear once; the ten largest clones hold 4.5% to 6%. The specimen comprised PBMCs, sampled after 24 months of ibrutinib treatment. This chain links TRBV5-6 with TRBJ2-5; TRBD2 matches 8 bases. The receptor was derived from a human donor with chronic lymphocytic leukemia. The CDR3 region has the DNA TGTGCCAGCAGCCAACTAGCGGACCAACAAGAGACCCAGTACTTC. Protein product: CASSQLADQQETQYF.